This T cell receptor beta chain was captured in a study of CD8 T cells in Susac syndrome. RNA amounts of roughly 0.45 to 1 ug underwent reverse transcription with random hexamers. In TCRdb, the immunoSEQ multiplex PCR reads were re-called with MiXCR into one record per CDR3 protein. The sample has about 130,000 distinct CDR3 sequences; approximately 94% are singletons. The V and J ends lost 5 bases and 7 bases respectively, with 11 bases between them. Per germline, CDR1 DFQATT and CDR2 SNEGSKA (reference sequence). CDR3 length equals 11 residues. The chain joins TRBV20-1 to TRBJ1-1; D is unresolved. The TCR comes from a human donor with multiple sclerosis. Sequenced: CD4+ T cells from PBMCs. The CDR3 loop reads CSASTPGEAFF. CDR3 nucleotides: TGCAGTGCTTCAACGCCGGGTGAAGCTTTCTTT.